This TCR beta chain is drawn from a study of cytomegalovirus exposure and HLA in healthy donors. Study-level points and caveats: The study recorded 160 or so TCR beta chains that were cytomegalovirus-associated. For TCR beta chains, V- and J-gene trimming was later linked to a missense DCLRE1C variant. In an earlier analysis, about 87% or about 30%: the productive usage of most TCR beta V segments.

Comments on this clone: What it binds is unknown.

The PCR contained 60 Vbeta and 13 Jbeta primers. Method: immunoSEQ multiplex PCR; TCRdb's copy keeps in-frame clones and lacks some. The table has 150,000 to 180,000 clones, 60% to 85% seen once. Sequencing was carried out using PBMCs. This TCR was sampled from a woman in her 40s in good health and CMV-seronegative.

This chain's CDR3 is CASSLERLYEQYF. The CDR3 region has the DNA TGTGCCAGCAGTTTGGAGCGCCTCTACGAGCAGTACTTC. The chain is built from TRBV28 and TRBJ2-7; D is unclear. CDR3 length equals 13 residues. Germline-derived CDR1 and CDR2 are MDHEN and SYDVKM. The V and J ends lost 3 bases and 3 bases respectively, with 9 bases between them.